Listed below are T cell receptor beta chains from one sample, sequenced in a study of blood T cell repertoires in COVID-19. Measured with immunoSEQ multiplex PCR; TCRdb has only the in-frame clones, and not every one. Among roughly 350,000 clones, 87% were seen once, and the ten largest hold 8.5% to 12%. The specimen was peripheral blood. These receptors were collected from a woman aged 30 to 39 with COVID-19, enrolled during active disease. Each CDR3 is given with its conserved first and last residue. The D gene is left open where the match is weak. Expanded clones get a size class; other rows say once, few or many, or leave the size out.

CDR3nt: TGTGCCAGCAGACCAGGGACAGGGAAGTCCTACGAGCAGTACTTC
CDR3aa: CASRPGTGKSYEQYF
abundance: once
j_gene: TRBJ2-7
d_gene: TRBD1
v_gene: TRBV6-5

CDR3nt: TGTGCCAGCAGTCCTCGACTGCCCTCTAGCGGGAGTTCCTACGAGCAGTACTTC
CDR3aa: CASSPRLPSSGSSYEQYF
abundance: .
j_gene: TRBJ2-7
d_gene: TRBD2
v_gene: TRBV27

CDR3nt: TGTGCCAGCAGTTTGGGACTAGCGGGGACGAACACCGGGGAGCTGTTTTTT
CDR3aa: CASSLGLAGTNTGELFF
abundance: .
j_gene: TRBJ2-2
d_gene: TRBD2
v_gene: TRBV5-6

CDR3nt: TGTGCCAGCAGCTTAGCGGGAGTGGGCAATGAGCAGTTCTTC
CDR3aa: CASSLAGVGNEQFF
abundance: .
j_gene: TRBJ2-1
d_gene: .
v_gene: TRBV7-6

CDR3nt: TGTGCCAGCACCGGCTACAATGAGCAGTTCTTC
CDR3aa: CASTGYNEQFF
abundance: .
j_gene: TRBJ2-1
d_gene: .
v_gene: TRBV2

CDR3nt: TGTGCCAGCAGTTCTCCTACAGGGGCCCCTAACTATGGCTACACCTTC
CDR3aa: CASSSPTGAPNYGYTF
abundance: .
j_gene: TRBJ1-2
d_gene: TRBD1
v_gene: TRBV6-2/TRBV6-3

CDR3nt: TGTGCAAGTCGCTTTTGGACAGGGCGAAATACGCAGTATTTT
CDR3aa: CASRFWTGRNTQYF
abundance: .
j_gene: TRBJ2-3
d_gene: .
v_gene: TRBV12-2

CDR3nt: TGTGCCAGCAGCTCCCGGGACAGGGGGCGAGATACGCAGTATTTT
CDR3aa: CASSSRDRGRDTQYF
abundance: .
j_gene: TRBJ2-3
d_gene: TRBD1
v_gene: TRBV7-2

CDR3nt: TGCGCCAGCAGCGGACCCGGGACATCCTCTGAAGCTTTCTTT
CDR3aa: CASSGPGTSSEAFF
abundance: .
j_gene: TRBJ1-1
d_gene: .
v_gene: TRBV5-1

CDR3nt: TGTGCCACCAGTGATTTATCGGTGACAGAAGATACGCAGTATTTT
CDR3aa: CATSDLSVTEDTQYF
abundance: .
j_gene: TRBJ2-3
d_gene: .
v_gene: TRBV24-1

CDR3nt: TGCAGCGTTGACGGGAACACTGAAGCTTTCTTT
CDR3aa: CSVDGNTEAFF
abundance: .
j_gene: TRBJ1-1
d_gene: .
v_gene: TRBV29-1

CDR3nt: TGTGCCAGCAGCTTGGTCTCTAGCGGGAGGGCGAATGAGTTCTTC
CDR3aa: CASSLVSSGRANEFF
abundance: .
j_gene: TRBJ2-1
d_gene: TRBD2
v_gene: TRBV5-8

CDR3nt: TGCAGCGTTGCAACGGGACAGGCCCAGTACTTC
CDR3aa: CSVATGQAQYF
abundance: .
j_gene: TRBJ2-5
d_gene: TRBD1
v_gene: TRBV29-1

CDR3nt: TGTGCCAGCAGCTTAGAATGGACTAGCGGGAGCAATGAGCAGTTCTTC
CDR3aa: CASSLEWTSGSNEQFF
abundance: .
j_gene: TRBJ2-1
d_gene: TRBD2
v_gene: TRBV13

CDR3nt: TGTGCCAGCAGCTTCGCGGGGCCTGGAAACACCATATATTTT
CDR3aa: CASSFAGPGNTIYF
abundance: .
j_gene: TRBJ1-3
d_gene: .
v_gene: TRBV5-8

CDR3nt: TGCGCCAGCAGCTTGGACCGGGGGGGCACTGAAGCTTTCTTT
CDR3aa: CASSLDRGGTEAFF
abundance: .
j_gene: TRBJ1-1
d_gene: .
v_gene: TRBV5-1

CDR3nt: TGTGCCAGCAGCGTCCGACCCCTACTAGGCTACGAGCAGTACTTC
CDR3aa: CASSVRPLLGYEQYF
abundance: .
j_gene: TRBJ2-7
d_gene: .
v_gene: TRBV9

CDR3nt: TGTGCCAGCAGTGGGACAGGGTATGTTGAGACCCAGTACTTC
CDR3aa: CASSGTGYVETQYF
abundance: .
j_gene: TRBJ2-5
d_gene: TRBD1
v_gene: TRBV2

CDR3nt: TGTGCCAGCAACGCCGGGACAGGGGGCGTAGAGACCCAGTACTTC
CDR3aa: CASNAGTGGVETQYF
abundance: .
j_gene: TRBJ2-5
d_gene: TRBD1
v_gene: TRBV2

CDR3nt: TGCAGTGCCCCGGACAGCTATGGCTACACCTTC
CDR3aa: CSAPDSYGYTF
abundance: once
j_gene: TRBJ1-2
d_gene: .
v_gene: TRBV20-1

CDR3nt: TGTGCCAGTAGTGAACAGGGGGCGACCTATGGCTACACCTTC
CDR3aa: CASSEQGATYGYTF
abundance: .
j_gene: TRBJ1-2
d_gene: TRBD1
v_gene: TRBV19

CDR3nt: TGCGCCAGCAGCCCAAGGTTTACAGCGAACACTGAAGCTTTCTTT
CDR3aa: CASSPRFTANTEAFF
abundance: .
j_gene: TRBJ1-1
d_gene: .
v_gene: TRBV4-1

CDR3nt: TGTGCCAGCAGCGTAGAAGCGGGGACCTACAATGAGCAGTTCTTC
CDR3aa: CASSVEAGTYNEQFF
abundance: .
j_gene: TRBJ2-1
d_gene: TRBD2
v_gene: TRBV9

CDR3nt: TGTGCCAGCAGCCCATCGGGACAGTCCTACGAGCAGTACTTC
CDR3aa: CASSPSGQSYEQYF
abundance: .
j_gene: TRBJ2-7
d_gene: TRBD1
v_gene: TRBV7-9

CDR3nt: TGTGCCAGCAGTGGGGTGCGGGGGAGGGCAATAGATACGCAGTATTTT
CDR3aa: CASSGVRGRAIDTQYF
abundance: .
j_gene: TRBJ2-3
d_gene: TRBD2
v_gene: TRBV5-4

CDR3nt: TGTGCCACCAGCAGGGGGACTTGGCCCGCTGAAGCTTTCTTT
CDR3aa: CATSRGTWPAEAFF
abundance: once
j_gene: TRBJ1-1
d_gene: .
v_gene: TRBV15

CDR3nt: TGTGCCTGGACTAGCGGGAGTAGGTACGAGCAGTACTTC
CDR3aa: CAWTSGSRYEQYF
abundance: .
j_gene: TRBJ2-7
d_gene: TRBD2
v_gene: TRBV30

CDR3nt: TGTGCCAGCAGTTACTCGAAGCCCCCGGGGTCAGATACGCAGTATTTT
CDR3aa: CASSYSKPPGSDTQYF
abundance: .
j_gene: TRBJ2-3
d_gene: .
v_gene: TRBV6-5

CDR3nt: TGTGCCAGCAGTTCCCCGACCGCAAGTCGGGGCGAGCAGTACTTC
CDR3aa: CASSSPTASRGEQYF
abundance: .
j_gene: TRBJ2-7
d_gene: .
v_gene: TRBV28

CDR3nt: TGTGCCAGCAGTTACTCGAACAGGGCAGATACGCAGTATTTT
CDR3aa: CASSYSNRADTQYF
abundance: .
j_gene: TRBJ2-3
d_gene: .
v_gene: TRBV6-6

CDR3nt: TGCGCCAGCAGCCACTTACAGGGGGGGACTGAAGCTTTCTTT
CDR3aa: CASSHLQGGTEAFF
abundance: .
j_gene: TRBJ1-1
d_gene: TRBD1
v_gene: TRBV4-3

CDR3nt: TGTGCCAGCAGCTCCACCGTGTTCACAGGAGCAGATACGCAGTATTTT
CDR3aa: CASSSTVFTGADTQYF
abundance: .
j_gene: TRBJ2-3
d_gene: .
v_gene: TRBV7-9

CDR3nt: TGTGCCAGCAGCTTAGGTCCAGGGGCAGGGGGTAACTATGGCTACACCTTC
CDR3aa: CASSLGPGAGGNYGYTF
abundance: .
j_gene: TRBJ1-2
d_gene: TRBD1
v_gene: TRBV13

CDR3nt: TGCGCCAGCAGCTCTTACAATGAGCAGTTCTTC
CDR3aa: CASSSYNEQFF
abundance: .
j_gene: TRBJ2-1
d_gene: .
v_gene: TRBV5-1

CDR3nt: TGTGCCATCAGACCGAGCGGGGTTGATGGCGGGGAGCTGTTTTTT
CDR3aa: CAIRPSGVDGGELFF
abundance: .
j_gene: TRBJ2-2
d_gene: TRBD2
v_gene: TRBV10-3